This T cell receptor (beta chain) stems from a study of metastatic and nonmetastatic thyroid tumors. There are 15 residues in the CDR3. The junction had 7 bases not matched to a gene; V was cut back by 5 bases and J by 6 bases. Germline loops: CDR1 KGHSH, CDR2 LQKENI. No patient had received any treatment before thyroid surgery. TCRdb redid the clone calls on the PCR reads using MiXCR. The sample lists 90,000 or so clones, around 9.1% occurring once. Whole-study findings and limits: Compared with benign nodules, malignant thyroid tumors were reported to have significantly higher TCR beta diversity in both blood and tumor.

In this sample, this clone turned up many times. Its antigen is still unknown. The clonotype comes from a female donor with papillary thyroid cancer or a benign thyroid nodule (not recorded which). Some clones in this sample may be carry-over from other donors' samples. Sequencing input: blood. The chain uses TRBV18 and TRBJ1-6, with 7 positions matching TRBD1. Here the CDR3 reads CASSMGGTVNSPLHF. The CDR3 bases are TGTGCCAGCTCAATGGGGGGGACAGTTAATTCACCCCTCCACTTT.